The 20 T cell receptor beta chains in this list originate from one sample, sequenced in a study of shared clonotypes between healthy human individuals. Libraries were prepared by immunoSEQ multiplex PCR; TCRdb keeps only in-frame clonotypes and omits some of them. The sample has 85,000 to 100,000 clones, 60% to 75% seen once; the top ten hold 50%. The sample consisted of memory CD8+ T cells sorted from blood. Noted subset: CD45RO+ cells pooled with CCR7-negative TemRA cells. The source of these receptors is a man aged 25-45 years in good health.

This clone was detected a few times. This chain joins TRBV11-2 and TRBJ1-4, with D hard to call. Trimming took 5 bases from V and 4 from J, leaving 23 bases between them. Looked up from germline, CDR1 is SGHAT and CDR2 is FQNNGV. The CDR3 totals 18 residues. CDR3 loop: CASSPRPSPQSNNEKLFF. The CDR3 DNA follows: TGTGCCAGCAGCCCCCGTCCAAGTCCACAATCCAATAATGAAAAACTGTTTTTT.

The sample holds a few counts of this clone. The chain links TRBV19 to TRBJ1-2; 7 bases fit TRBD1. Per germline, CDR1 LNHDA and CDR2 SQIVND (reference sequence). Germline trimming cut 5 bases from V and 4 bases from J; bases unmatched to any gene: 4. The CDR3 has 13 amino acids. The CDR3 nucleotides are TGTGCCAGTAGTTCTACAGGGGTCTATGGCTACACCTTC. Residues: CASSSTGVYGYTF. The variable domain in full, with the rest retrieved from reference TRBV19 and TRBJ1-2, is DGGITQSPKYLFRKEGQNVTLSCEQNLNHDAMYWYRQDPGQGLRLIYYSQIVNDFQKGDIAEGYSVSREKKESFPLTVTSAQKNPTAFYLCASSSTGVYGYTFGSGTRLTVV.

This chain connects TRBV29-1 to TRBJ2-1; possible D gene TRBD2, 6 bases. V was clipped by 6 bases and J by 8 bases, with 20 bases between them. There are 14 residues in the CDR3. Germline CDR1 reads SQVTM; CDR2 reads ANQGSEA. CDR3 bases: TGCAGCGTCGACCTTAGCGGCACGCGTTATGAGCAGTTCTTC. As protein: CSVDLSGTRYEQFF.

About this clone itself: One junction end disagrees with the germline gene, perhaps due to a read error. This chain joins TRBV6-1 and TRBJ2-7, with D uncertain. Germline V gene lookup returns CDR1 MNHNS and CDR2 SASEGT. The CDR3 runs 15 residues. CDR3 protein: CASSAKSYDSSEQYF. DNA of the CDR3: TGTGCCAGCAGTGCTAAATCCTACGATTCCTCCGAGCAGTACTTC.

This clone was observed a handful of times. V and J are TRBV5-6 and TRBJ2-3; 10 nucleotides line up with TRBD1. Trimming removed 3 bases from V and 7 bases from J; junction bases left unmatched: 5. CDR3 size: 14 residues. Germline CDR1 is SGHDT and CDR2 is YYEEEE. The CDR3 sequence: CASSWGQGLYTQYF. CDR3 sequence (DNA): TGTGCCAGCAGCTGGGGACAGGGGCTGTATACGCAGTATTTT.

This clone was observed a handful of times. The V and J genes are TRBV6-1 and TRBJ1-2; D possibly corresponds to TRBD1 (5 bases). Trimming removed 1 base from V and 4 bases from J, with 7 bases in between. This CDR3 has 13 residues. Germline V gene sequence: CDR1 MNHNS, CDR2 SASEGT. CDR3 region: CASSEEGIYGYTF. CDR3 sequence (DNA): TGTGCCAGCAGTGAAGAGGGGATCTATGGCTACACCTTC.

The genes are TRBV5-4 and TRBJ2-3; D is possibly TRBD1 or TRBD2 (5 bases each). The CDR3 runs 16 residues. Germline V gives CDR1 SGHNT, CDR2 YYREEE (reference sequence). V lost 3 bases and J lost 4, with 18 bases in between. The CDR3 nucleotides read TGTGCCAGCAGCTGGGGTGGGAGCGTGGGGGCAGATACGCAGTATTTT. This translates into CASSWGGSVGADTQYF. The complete variable domain, with remaining parts taken from reference TRBV5-4 and TRBJ2-3, reads ETGVTQSPTHLIKTRGQQVTLRCSSQSGHNTVSWYQQALGQGPQFIFQYYREEENGRGNFPPRFSGLQFPNYSSELNVNALELDDSALYLCASSWGGSVGADTQYFGPGTRLTVL.

In its sample, this clone was seen a few times. The J gene is TRBJ2-7, the V gene TRBV6-6, with a possible D match to TRBD2 (5 bases). CDR3 length: 16 residues. Trimming took off 5 bases at V and 3 bases at J, with 20 bases between the two ends. Germline V gives CDR1 MNHNY, CDR2 SVGAGI (reference sequence). CDR3 nucleotide sequence: TGTGCCAGCAGTCCTAGCCCTGCTGCGGGCGGCTACGAGCAGTACTTC. It is translated as CASSPSPAAGGYEQYF.

This chain joins TRBV5-1 and TRBJ2-7, with 7 positions matching TRBD1. V dropped 4 bases and J dropped 3; count of bases not matched to a gene: 7. There are 14 residues in the CDR3. Germline lookup yields CDR1 SGHRS and CDR2 YFSETQ. CDR3 region: CASSHRDSFYEQYF. CDR3 nucleotide sequence: TGCGCCAGCAGCCACCGGGACAGTTTCTACGAGCAGTACTTC.

On this clone itself: The same CDR3 is also encoded by other DNA sequences in this sample. The chain recombines TRBV6-6 with TRBJ2-1; TRBD2 might be the D (5 bases). Looked up from germline, CDR1 is MNHNY and CDR2 is SVGAGI (reference sequence). The CDR3 extends over 13 amino acids. V lost 0 bases to trimming and J lost 7 bases, with 7 bases between them. CDR3 protein: CASSYSSGNEQFF. CDR3 sequence (DNA): TGTGCCAGCAGTTACTCCTCGGGAAATGAGCAGTTCTTC.

This chain connects TRBV6-6 to TRBJ1-4, with 8 bases aligning to TRBD1. The CDR3 is 15 residues long. The V gene end was trimmed by 4 bases and the J gene end by 11 bases; junction bases not matched to a gene: 12. The V gene's germline CDR1 is MNHNY and CDR2 SVGAGI (reference sequence). CDR3 DNA: TGTGCCAGCAGTTTTTCCCGGGAACAGGGGGAGAAACTGTTTTTT. Translating it yields CASSFSREQGEKLFF.

The chain uses TRBV5-5 and TRBJ2-5, with TRBD1 matching 9 bases. J lost 5 bases, V lost 4 bases, and 6 bases had no gene match. The CDR3 is made up of 14 amino acids. The germline V gene encodes CDR1 SGHKS and CDR2 YYEKEE (reference sequence). DNA of the CDR3: TGTGCCAGCAGCCCGGGACAGGGTTTCGAGACCCAGTACTTC. This codes for CASSPGQGFETQYF.

The chain links TRBV23-1 to TRBJ2-3, with 10 bases lining up with TRBD2. TRBV23-1 is placed among ORFs of uncertain function. V shed 4 bases, J shed 1 base, and the junction held 2 bases outside the gene matches. The CDR3 runs to 15 residues. For the CDR3, the DNA is TGCGCCAGCAGTCCCGGGACTAGCGGCACAGATACGCAGTATTTT. Amino acid sequence: CASSPGTSGTDTQYF.

The sample holds a few counts of this clone. Just one base apart from a much larger clone, this may be a read error. CDR3 nucleotide sequence: TGTGCCAGCAGGACGCTTAGGGGCGGGACAGGGAGGGTTACAGATACGCAGTATTTT. Its protein is CASRTLRGGTGRVTDTQYF. The J gene is TRBJ2-3, the V gene TRBV13; 9 bases are shared with TRBD1. Germline lookup yields CDR1 PRHDT and CDR2 FYEKMQ (reference sequence). The CDR3 contains 19 residues. V trimming: 6 bases; J trimming: 3 bases; junction bases outside the gene matches: 19.

This CDR3 is CASSPSTGEGSYEQYF. DNA of the CDR3: TGTGCCAGCAGTCCCTCAACAGGGGAAGGCTCCTACGAGCAGTACTTC. The chain is built from TRBV27 and TRBJ2-7; 7 bases align to TRBD1. Trimming removed 5 bases from V and 0 bases from J; junction bases left unmatched: 10. Germline V lookup: CDR1 MNHEY, CDR2 SMNVEV (reference sequence). The CDR3 extends over 16 amino acids.

The rearrangement joins TRBV6-1 to TRBJ1-1; perhaps TRBD1 as D (5 bases). This CDR3 has 14 amino acids. Germline loops: CDR1 MNHNS, CDR2 SASEGT. Trimming stripped 4 bases from V and 2 bases from J, with 11 bases between. In DNA, the CDR3 is TGTGCCAGCAGTGGACAGCAATTAAACACTGAAGCTTTCTTT. Its translation: CASSGQQLNTEAFF.

The chain couples TRBV11-3 to TRBJ2-3; D unresolved. V was shortened by 1 base and J by 6 bases, with 5 bases between the two germline ends. Germline CDR1 reads SGHNT; CDR2 reads YENEEA. There are 12 residues in the CDR3. CDR3 sequence: CASSLGPDTQYF. The CDR3, as DNA: TGTGCCAGCAGCTTAGGCCCGGATACGCAGTATTTT.

The chain links TRBV7-6 to TRBJ2-1; 12 nucleotides line up with TRBD2. The CDR3 is 19 residues long. Per the germline V gene, CDR1 is SGHVS and CDR2 is FNYEAQ. The trim removed 0 bases at V and 1 base at J, leaving 7 bases unmatched. CDR3 DNA: TGTGCCAGCAGCTTAGCGGCTAGCGGGAGGGCCCTATCCTACAATGAGCAGTTCTTC. Translating gives CASSLAASGRALSYNEQFF.

The genes are TRBV2 and TRBJ1-5; D is possibly TRBD1 (5 bases). This CDR3 has 13 amino acids. CDR1 and CDR2 (germline): SNHLY, FYNNEI. The CDR3, as DNA: TGTGCTACGGGGACCTCTAGCAATCAGCCCCAGCATTTT. It encodes CATGTSSNQPQHF.

This chain joins TRBV25-1 and TRBJ2-1; D uncertain. V lost 2 bases, J lost 5 bases, and 7 bases lay in between. The CDR3 spans 13 residues. Germline CDR1 reads MGHDK; CDR2 reads SYGVNS. CDR3: CASSEGADNEQFF. Written as DNA, the CDR3 is TGTGCCAGCAGTGAAGGTGCCGACAATGAGCAGTTCTTC. Using reference TRBV25-1 and TRBJ2-1 for the parts outside the CDR3, the full variable domain is EADIYQTPRYLVIGTGKKITLECSQTMGHDKMYWYQQDPGMELHLIHYSYGVNSTEKGDLSSESTVSRIRTEHFPLTLESARPSHTSQYLCASSEGADNEQFFGPGTRLTVL.